A selection of T cell receptor beta chains follows, all from one sample in a study of blood T cell repertoires in COVID-19. Sequenced by immunoSEQ multiplex PCR; TCRdb stores in-frame clones only, minus some. This table has about 310,000 clones, 70% to 90% appearing once. The sequenced material came from peripheral blood. The source of these receptors is a man aged 70 or older with acute or convalescent COVID-19. The CDR3 runs from the conserved cysteine through the conserved F or W. A D gene is named only where the DNA matches it firmly. Some rows have no size entry. The others give once, few or many, or a class for an expanded clone.

V: TRBV4-3
D: -
J: TRBJ2-4
length: 15
size: -
CDR3: CASSQDRTTKNIQYF
DNA: TGCGCCAGCAGCCAAGACCGGACAACCAAAAACATTCAGTACTTC

V: TRBV4-3
D: -
J: TRBJ2-3
length: 17
size: -
CDR3: CASSQAFPPLSTDTQYF
DNA: TGCGCCAGCAGCCAAGCTTTCCCCCCTCTTAGCACAGATACGCAGTATTTT

V: TRBV7-9
D: -
J: TRBJ1-2
length: 15
size: -
CDR3: CASTSAGKTSYGYTF
DNA: TGTGCCAGCACCTCTGCGGGGAAAACTAGCTATGGCTACACCTTC

V: TRBV5-1
D: -
J: TRBJ2-7
length: 13
size: -
CDR3: CASSSPPSYEQYF
DNA: TGCGCCAGCAGCTCCCCTCCCTCCTACGAGCAGTACTTC

V: TRBV6-2/TRBV6-3
D: TRBD2
J: TRBJ2-1
length: 15
size: -
CDR3: CASSYFSGRSNEQFF
DNA: TGTGCCAGCAGTTACTTCAGCGGGAGGAGCAATGAGCAGTTCTTC

V: TRBV3-1/TRBV3-2
D: -
J: TRBJ1-3
length: 16
size: -
CDR3: CASSQEGEASGNTIYF
DNA: TGTGCCAGCAGCCAAGAAGGGGAGGCCTCTGGAAACACCATATATTTT

V: TRBV11-2
D: -
J: TRBJ2-3
length: 15
size: few
CDR3: CASSSPRGLTDTQYF
DNA: TGTGCCAGCAGCTCGCCTCGGGGACTGACAGATACGCAGTATTTT

V: TRBV3-1/TRBV3-2
D: -
J: TRBJ1-5
length: 19
size: -
CDR3: CASSQDQPGSPLSNQPQHF
DNA: TGTGCCAGCAGCCAAGATCAACCGGGATCTCCACTTAGCAATCAGCCCCAGCATTTT

V: TRBV15
D: -
J: TRBJ2-5
length: 16
size: -
CDR3: CATSPGQGLGQETQYF
DNA: TGTGCCACCAGCCCTGGGCAGGGGTTAGGTCAAGAGACCCAGTACTTC

V: TRBV19
D: -
J: TRBJ1-1
length: 15
size: -
CDR3: CASSRGLQGNTEAFF
DNA: TGTGCCAGTAGCAGGGGTCTACAGGGGAACACTGAAGCTTTCTTT

V: TRBV2
D: -
J: TRBJ2-1
length: 16
size: -
CDR3: CASSENWPGGDNEQFF
DNA: TGTGCCAGCAGTGAAAATTGGCCCGGCGGAGACAATGAGCAGTTCTTC

V: TRBV28
D: TRBD1
J: TRBJ2-7
length: 14
size: -
CDR3: CASSLNGQGGKQYF
DNA: TGTGCCAGCAGTCTAAATGGACAGGGAGGAAAGCAGTACTTC

V: TRBV6-1
D: -
J: TRBJ2-3
length: 18
size: -
CDR3: CASSEAPYRITSTDTQYF
DNA: TGTGCCAGCAGTGAAGCTCCGTACAGAATAACTAGCACAGATACGCAGTATTTT

V: TRBV6-2/TRBV6-3
D: -
J: TRBJ2-4
length: 14
size: few
CDR3: CASSYGGRVDIQYF
DNA: TGTGCCAGCAGTTACGGCGGCAGGGTGGACATTCAGTACTTC

V: TRBV7-2
D: -
J: TRBJ1-3
length: 16
size: -
CDR3: CASSLDGLVSGNTIYF
DNA: TGTGCCAGCAGCTTAGATGGACTGGTCTCTGGAAACACCATATATTTT

V: TRBV2
D: TRBD2
J: TRBJ2-2
length: 15
size: -
CDR3: CASFPREGHTGELFF
DNA: TGTGCCAGCTTCCCTCGGGAGGGCCACACCGGGGAGCTGTTTTTT

V: TRBV2
D: TRBD1
J: TRBJ1-5
length: 16
size: -
CDR3: CASLQDRGFSGQPQHF
DNA: TGTGCCAGCCTGCAAGACAGGGGATTTTCAGGACAGCCCCAGCATTTT

V: TRBV3-1/TRBV3-2
D: -
J: TRBJ2-1
length: 15
size: -
CDR3: CASSHTGANYNEQFF
DNA: TGTGCCAGCAGCCATACGGGAGCTAACTACAATGAGCAGTTCTTC

V: TRBV4-1
D: TRBD2
J: TRBJ2-3
length: 18
size: -
CDR3: CASSQENVVAGGTDTQYF
DNA: TGCGCCAGCAGCCAAGAAAACGTAGTAGCGGGGGGCACAGATACGCAGTATTTT

V: TRBV5-1
D: TRBD1
J: TRBJ2-2
length: 16
size: few
CDR3: CASSPDRVSNTGELFF
DNA: TGCGCCAGCAGCCCAGACAGGGTTTCGAACACCGGGGAGCTGTTTTTT

V: TRBV28
D: -
J: TRBJ1-3
length: 13
size: -
CDR3: CASSLAGGNTIYF
DNA: TGTGCCAGCAGTTTGGCGGGTGGAAACACCATATATTTT

V: TRBV27
D: -
J: TRBJ1-1
length: 14
size: -
CDR3: CASSLVGVTTEAFF
DNA: TGTGCCAGCAGTTTAGTCGGGGTGACCACTGAAGCTTTCTTT

V: TRBV4-2
D: -
J: TRBJ1-1
length: 16
size: -
CDR3: CASSQDMGGDDTEAFF
DNA: TGTGCCAGCAGCCAAGATATGGGAGGAGATGACACTGAAGCTTTCTTT

V: TRBV6-5
D: -
J: TRBJ1-3
length: 14
size: -
CDR3: CASSRKNTGNTIYF
DNA: TGTGCCAGCAGCCGAAAAAATACAGGAAACACCATATATTTT

V: TRBV5-1
D: TRBD1
J: TRBJ1-2
length: 16
size: -
CDR3: CASSLERGQGAYGYTF
DNA: TGCGCCAGCAGTCTGGAAAGGGGACAGGGAGCCTATGGCTACACCTTC

V: TRBV7-9
D: -
J: TRBJ1-6
length: 18
size: -
CDR3: CASSRWVMQGQGSSPLHF
DNA: TGTGCCAGCAGTCGATGGGTAATGCAGGGTCAAGGTTCTTCACCCCTCCACTTT

V: TRBV7-8
D: TRBD1
J: TRBJ2-7
length: 16
size: -
CDR3: CASSLAGTGPVYEQYF
DNA: TGTGCCAGCAGCTTAGCGGGGACAGGGCCGGTATACGAGCAGTACTTC

V: TRBV28
D: TRBD1
J: TRBJ2-7
length: 15
size: -
CDR3: CASSLTGTGPYEQYF
DNA: TGTGCCAGCAGTTTAACAGGGACAGGGCCCTACGAGCAGTACTTC

V: TRBV18
D: -
J: TRBJ1-1
length: 16
size: -
CDR3: CASSLASRVVGTEAFF
DNA: TGTGCCAGCTCTCTCGCATCGAGGGTCGTCGGGACTGAAGCTTTCTTT

V: TRBV5-1
D: -
J: TRBJ1-1
length: 13
size: -
CDR3: CASSPGARAEAFF
DNA: TGCGCCAGCAGCCCCGGAGCTCGGGCTGAAGCTTTCTTT

V: TRBV10-3
D: -
J: TRBJ2-1
length: 16
size: -
CDR3: CAISELLGLDYNEQFF
DNA: TGTGCCATCAGTGAGCTATTGGGACTGGACTACAATGAGCAGTTCTTC

V: TRBV6-5
D: TRBD2
J: TRBJ2-5
length: 16
size: -
CDR3: CASSYGASGAKETQYF
DNA: TGTGCCAGCAGTTACGGGGCTAGCGGGGCGAAAGAGACCCAGTACTTC

V: TRBV5-1
D: TRBD1
J: TRBJ2-4
length: 16
size: -
CDR3: CASSSGTVLAKNIQYF
DNA: TGCGCCAGCAGCTCTGGGACAGTCCTAGCCAAAAACATTCAGTACTTC

V: TRBV5-4
D: -
J: TRBJ1-4
length: 13
size: -
CDR3: CASSLISDEKLFF
DNA: TGTGCCAGCAGCTTGATTTCGGATGAAAAACTGTTTTTT

V: TRBV5-4
D: -
J: TRBJ2-2
length: 13
size: -
CDR3: CASTSQYTGELFF
DNA: TGTGCCAGCACCTCACAGTACACCGGGGAGCTGTTTTTT

V: TRBV5-1
D: TRBD1
J: TRBJ1-1
length: 14
size: few
CDR3: CASSLTGGYTEAFF
DNA: TGCGCCAGCAGCTTGACAGGGGGGTACACTGAAGCTTTCTTT

V: TRBV19
D: TRBD1
J: TRBJ1-5
length: 17
size: -
CDR3: CASRWTGLKGANQPQHF
DNA: TGTGCCAGTAGGTGGACAGGCCTTAAGGGTGCGAATCAGCCCCAGCATTTT

V: TRBV7-2
D: TRBD1
J: TRBJ1-2
length: 14
size: -
CDR3: CASSFQGASYGYTF
DNA: TGTGCCAGCAGCTTCCAGGGGGCGAGCTATGGCTACACCTTC

V: TRBV5-1
D: -
J: TRBJ2-5
length: 14
size: -
CDR3: CASSFGGHQETQYF
DNA: TGCGCCAGCAGCTTCGGGGGACACCAAGAGACCCAGTACTTC

V: TRBV5-1
D: TRBD2
J: TRBJ2-2
length: 19
size: once
CDR3: CASSPGLAGGLMNTGELFF
DNA: TGCGCCAGCAGCCCGGGACTAGCGGGGGGACTAATGAACACCGGGGAGCTGTTTTTT

V: TRBV2
D: TRBD1
J: TRBJ2-3
length: 13
size: -
CDR3: CASSERGPDTQYF
DNA: TGTGCCAGCAGTGAAAGGGGGCCAGATACGCAGTATTTT

V: TRBV24-1
D: TRBD2
J: TRBJ2-7
length: 16
size: -
CDR3: CATSDKLAGGIYEQYF
DNA: TGTGCCACCAGTGACAAGCTAGCGGGGGGGATTTACGAGCAGTACTTC

V: TRBV25-1
D: -
J: TRBJ1-4
length: 17
size: -
CDR3: CASSEFVGGGTNEKLFF
DNA: TGTGCCAGCAGTGAATTTGTGGGGGGAGGAACTAATGAAAAACTGTTTTTT

V: TRBV29-1
D: -
J: TRBJ1-2
length: 14
size: once
CDR3: CSVVGGGQAYGYTF
DNA: TGCAGCGTTGTAGGGGGGGGGCAGGCGTATGGCTACACCTTC

V: TRBV9
D: -
J: TRBJ1-1
length: 15
size: -
CDR3: CASSVDPTGRPEAFF
DNA: TGTGCCAGCAGCGTAGATCCGACAGGAAGGCCTGAAGCTTTCTTT

V: TRBV5-1
D: -
J: TRBJ2-3
length: 15
size: -
CDR3: CASSLLVTSTDTQYF
DNA: TGCGCCAGCAGCTTGCTAGTAACTAGCACAGATACGCAGTATTTT

V: TRBV5-5
D: TRBD2
J: TRBJ2-5
length: 18
size: -
CDR3: CASSLAPAGTSGQETQYF
DNA: TGTGCCAGCAGCTTAGCCCCCGCCGGGACTAGCGGTCAAGAGACCCAGTACTTC

V: TRBV18
D: -
J: TRBJ2-7
length: 13
size: -
CDR3: CASSSTETYEQYF
DNA: TGTGCCAGCTCATCGACAGAAACCTACGAGCAGTACTTC